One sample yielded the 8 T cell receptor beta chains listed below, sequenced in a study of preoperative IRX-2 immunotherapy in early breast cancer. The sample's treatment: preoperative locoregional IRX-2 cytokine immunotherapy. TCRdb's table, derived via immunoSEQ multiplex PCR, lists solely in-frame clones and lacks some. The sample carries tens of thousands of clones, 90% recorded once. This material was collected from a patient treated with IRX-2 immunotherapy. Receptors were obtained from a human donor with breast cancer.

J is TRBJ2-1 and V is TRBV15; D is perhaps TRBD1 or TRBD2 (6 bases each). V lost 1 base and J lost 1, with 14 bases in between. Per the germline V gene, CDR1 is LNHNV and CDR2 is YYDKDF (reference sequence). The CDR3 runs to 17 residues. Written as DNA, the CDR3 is TGTGCCACCAGCAGAGTGTCCGGGGGCGCATCCTACAATGAGCAGTTCTTC. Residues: CATSRVSGGASYNEQFF. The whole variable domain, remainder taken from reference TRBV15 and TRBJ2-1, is DAMVIQNPRYQVTQFGKPVTLSCSQTLNHNVMYWYQQKSSQAPKLLFHYYDKDFNNEADTPDNFQSRRPNTSFCFLDIRSPGLGDTAMYLCATSRVSGGASYNEQFFGPGTRLTVL.

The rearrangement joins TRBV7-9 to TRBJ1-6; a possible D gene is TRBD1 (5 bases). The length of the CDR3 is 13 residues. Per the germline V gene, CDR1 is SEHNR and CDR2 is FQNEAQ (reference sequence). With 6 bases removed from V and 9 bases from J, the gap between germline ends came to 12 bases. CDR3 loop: CASSGQGGSPLHF. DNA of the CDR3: TGTGCCAGCAGTGGGCAGGGCGGTTCACCCCTCCACTTT.

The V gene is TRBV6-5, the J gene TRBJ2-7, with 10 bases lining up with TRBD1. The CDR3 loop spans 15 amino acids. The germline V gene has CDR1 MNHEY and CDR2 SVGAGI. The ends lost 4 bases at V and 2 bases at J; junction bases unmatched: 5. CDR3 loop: CASSSPGQGTYEQYF. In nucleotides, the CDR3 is TGTGCCAGCAGTTCTCCGGGACAGGGGACCTACGAGCAGTACTTC.

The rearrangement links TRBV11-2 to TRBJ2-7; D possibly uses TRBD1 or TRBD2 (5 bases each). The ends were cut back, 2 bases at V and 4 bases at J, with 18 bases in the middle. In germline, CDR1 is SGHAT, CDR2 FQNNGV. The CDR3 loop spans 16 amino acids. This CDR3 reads CASSLNPPGRGYEQYF. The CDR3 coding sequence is TGTGCCAGCAGCTTAAACCCCCCGGGACGGGGTTACGAGCAGTACTTC. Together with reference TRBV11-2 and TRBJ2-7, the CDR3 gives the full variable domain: EAGVAQSPRYKIIEKRQSVAFWCNPISGHATLYWYQQILGQGPKLLIQFQNNGVVDDSQLPKDRFSAERLKGVDSTLKIQPAKLEDSAVYLCASSLNPPGRGYEQYFGPGTRLTVT.

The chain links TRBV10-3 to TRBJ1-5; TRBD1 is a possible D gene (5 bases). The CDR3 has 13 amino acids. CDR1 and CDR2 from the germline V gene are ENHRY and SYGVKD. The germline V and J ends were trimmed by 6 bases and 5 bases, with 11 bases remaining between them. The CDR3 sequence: CAISRDPDQPQHF. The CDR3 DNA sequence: TGTGCCATCAGCCGGGACCCAGATCAGCCCCAGCATTTT.

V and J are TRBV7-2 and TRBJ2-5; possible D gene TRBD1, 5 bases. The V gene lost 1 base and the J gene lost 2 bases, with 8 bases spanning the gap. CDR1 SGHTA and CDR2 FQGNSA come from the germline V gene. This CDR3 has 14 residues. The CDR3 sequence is CASSLDRQQETQYF. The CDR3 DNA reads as TGTGCCAGCAGCTTAGATCGACAGCAAGAGACCCAGTACTTC.

The DNA of the CDR3 is TGCGCCAGCAGTGTACGGGACAGGGGGTCGCATGAGCAGTTCTTC. Its protein product is CASSVRDRGSHEQFF. The chain uses TRBV10-2 and TRBJ2-1; 11 bases agree with TRBD1. The CDR3 extends over 15 amino acids. Trimming removed 4 bases from V and 8 bases from J; junction bases left unmatched: 7. CDR1 WSHSY and CDR2 SAAADI come from the germline V gene.

The CDR3 nucleotides read TGTGCCAGCAGCTTAGACCTGAGGGGCGACGGCTATGGCTACACCTTC. Protein sequence: CASSLDLRGDGYGYTF. The chain uses TRBV11-2 and TRBJ1-2, with D maybe TRBD1 (5 bases). The germline V gene has CDR1 SGHAT and CDR2 FQNNGV. This CDR3 spans 16 amino acids. Between the trimmed V and J ends, which lost 0 bases and 4 bases, there was a span of 15 bases.